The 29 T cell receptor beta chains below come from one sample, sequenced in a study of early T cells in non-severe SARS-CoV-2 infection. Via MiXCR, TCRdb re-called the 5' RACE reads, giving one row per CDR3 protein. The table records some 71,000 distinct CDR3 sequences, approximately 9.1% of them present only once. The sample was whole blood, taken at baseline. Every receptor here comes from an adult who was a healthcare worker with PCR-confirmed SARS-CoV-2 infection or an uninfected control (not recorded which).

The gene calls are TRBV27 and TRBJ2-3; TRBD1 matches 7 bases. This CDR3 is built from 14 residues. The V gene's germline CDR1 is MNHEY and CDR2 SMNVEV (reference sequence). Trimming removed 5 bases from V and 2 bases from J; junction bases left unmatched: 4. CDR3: CASSQDRPTDTQYF. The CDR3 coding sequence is TGTGCCAGCAGTCAGGACAGGCCCACAGATACGCAGTATTTT.

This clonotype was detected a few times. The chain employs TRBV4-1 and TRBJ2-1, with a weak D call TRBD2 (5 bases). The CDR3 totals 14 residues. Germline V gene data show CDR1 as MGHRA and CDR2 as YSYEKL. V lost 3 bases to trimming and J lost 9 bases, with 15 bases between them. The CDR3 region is CASSHRKTGGEQFF. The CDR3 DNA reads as TGCGCCAGCAGCCACCGGAAGACTGGAGGTGAGCAGTTCTTC.

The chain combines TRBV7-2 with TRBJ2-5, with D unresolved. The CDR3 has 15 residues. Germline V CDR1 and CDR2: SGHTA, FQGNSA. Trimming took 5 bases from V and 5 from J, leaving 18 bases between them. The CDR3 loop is CASSAYGVGRETQYF. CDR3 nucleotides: TGTGCCAGCAGCGCCTATGGCGTCGGTCGGGAGACCCAGTACTTC.

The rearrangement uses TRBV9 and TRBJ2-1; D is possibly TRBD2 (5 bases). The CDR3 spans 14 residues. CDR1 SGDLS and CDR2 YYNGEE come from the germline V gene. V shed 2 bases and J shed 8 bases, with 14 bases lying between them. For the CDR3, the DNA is TGTGCCAGCAGCGTCTACCAAGCGGAATATGAGCAGTTCTTC. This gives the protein CASSVYQAEYEQFF.

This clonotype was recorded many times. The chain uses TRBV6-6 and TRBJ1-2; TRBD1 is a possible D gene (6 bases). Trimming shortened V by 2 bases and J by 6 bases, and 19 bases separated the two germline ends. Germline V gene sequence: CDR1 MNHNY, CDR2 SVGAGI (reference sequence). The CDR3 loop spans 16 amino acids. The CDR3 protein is CASSYDTWGGQDGYTF. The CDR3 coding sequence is TGTGCCAGCAGTTACGATACCTGGGGGGGCCAGGATGGCTACACCTTC.

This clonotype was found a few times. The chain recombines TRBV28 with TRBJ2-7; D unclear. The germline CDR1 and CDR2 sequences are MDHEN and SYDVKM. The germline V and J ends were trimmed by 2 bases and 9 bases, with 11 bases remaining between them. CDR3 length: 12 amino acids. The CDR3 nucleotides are TGTGCCAGCAGTTTAAGGGCGGACGGGCAGTACTTC. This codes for CASSLRADGQYF. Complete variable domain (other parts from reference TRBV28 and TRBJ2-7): DVKVTQSSRYLVKRTGEKVFLECVQDMDHENMFWYRQDPGLGLRLIYFSYDVKMKEKGDIPEGYSVSREKKERFSLILESASTNQTSMYLCASSLRADGQYFGPGTRLTVT.

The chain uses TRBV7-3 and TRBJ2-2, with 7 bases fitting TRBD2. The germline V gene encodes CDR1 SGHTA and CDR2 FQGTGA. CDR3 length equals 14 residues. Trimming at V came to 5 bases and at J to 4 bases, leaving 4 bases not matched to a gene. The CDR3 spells CASSRTSFTGELFF. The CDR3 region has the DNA TGTGCCAGCAGCCGGACTAGTTTCACCGGGGAGCTGTTTTTT. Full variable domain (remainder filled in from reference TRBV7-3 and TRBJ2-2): GAGVSQTPSNKVTEKGKYVELRCDPISGHTALYWYRQSLGQGPEFLIYFQGTGAADDSGLPNDRFFAVRPEGSVSTLKIQRTERGDSAVYLCASSRTSFTGELFFGEGSRLTVL.

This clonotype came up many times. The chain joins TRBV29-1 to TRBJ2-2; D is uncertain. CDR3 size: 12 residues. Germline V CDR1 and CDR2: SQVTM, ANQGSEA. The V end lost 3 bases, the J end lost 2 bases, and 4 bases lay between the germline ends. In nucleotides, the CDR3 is TGCAGCGTTGAGTTTAACACCGGGGAGCTGTTTTTT. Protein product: CSVEFNTGELFF.

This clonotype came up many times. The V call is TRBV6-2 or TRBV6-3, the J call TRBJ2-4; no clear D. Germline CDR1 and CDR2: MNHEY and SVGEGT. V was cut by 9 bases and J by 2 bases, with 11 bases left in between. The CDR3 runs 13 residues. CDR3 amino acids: CASGSGTKNIQYF. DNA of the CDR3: TGTGCCAGTGGTTCTGGGACCAAAAACATTCAGTACTTC.

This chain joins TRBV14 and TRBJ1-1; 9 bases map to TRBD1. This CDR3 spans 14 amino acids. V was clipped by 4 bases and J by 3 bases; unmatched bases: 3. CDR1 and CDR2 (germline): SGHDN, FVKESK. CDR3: CASSPTGGYTEAFF. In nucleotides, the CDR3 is TGTGCCAGCAGCCCGACAGGGGGTTACACTGAAGCTTTCTTT.

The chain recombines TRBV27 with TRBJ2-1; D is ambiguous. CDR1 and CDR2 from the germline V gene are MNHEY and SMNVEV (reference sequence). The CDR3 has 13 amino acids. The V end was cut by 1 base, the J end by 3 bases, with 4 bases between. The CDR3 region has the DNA TGTGCCAGCAGTTTATACAGCTACAATGAGCAGTTCTTC. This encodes CASSLYSYNEQFF.

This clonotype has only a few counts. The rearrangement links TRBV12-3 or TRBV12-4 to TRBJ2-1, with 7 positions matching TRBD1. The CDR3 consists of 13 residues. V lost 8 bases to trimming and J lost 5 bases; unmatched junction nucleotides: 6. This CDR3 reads CASSQGSHNEQFF. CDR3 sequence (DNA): TGTGCCAGCTCACAGGGGAGTCACAATGAGCAGTTCTTC.

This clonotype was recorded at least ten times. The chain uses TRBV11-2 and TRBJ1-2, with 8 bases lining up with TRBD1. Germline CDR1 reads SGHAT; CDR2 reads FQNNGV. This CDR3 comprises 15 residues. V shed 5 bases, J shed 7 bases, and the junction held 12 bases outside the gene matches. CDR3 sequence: CASSPSGRGLGGYTF. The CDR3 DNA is TGTGCCAGCAGCCCTAGTGGCAGGGGGCTGGGTGGCTACACCTTC.

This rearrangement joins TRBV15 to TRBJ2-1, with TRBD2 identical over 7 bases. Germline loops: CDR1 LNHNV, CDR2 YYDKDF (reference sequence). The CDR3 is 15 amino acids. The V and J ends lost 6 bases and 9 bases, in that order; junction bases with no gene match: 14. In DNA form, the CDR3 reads TGTGCCACCAGGACCTACGGAGCGGGATCTCCTGAGCAGTTCTTC. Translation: CATRTYGAGSPEQFF.

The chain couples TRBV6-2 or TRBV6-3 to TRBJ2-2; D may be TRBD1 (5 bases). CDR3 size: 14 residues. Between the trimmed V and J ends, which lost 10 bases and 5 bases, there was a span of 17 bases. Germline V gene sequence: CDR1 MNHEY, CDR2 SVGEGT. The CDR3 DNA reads TGTGCCACCAGGGAAAGACATGGGACCGGGGAGCTGTTTTTT. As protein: CATRERHGTGELFF.

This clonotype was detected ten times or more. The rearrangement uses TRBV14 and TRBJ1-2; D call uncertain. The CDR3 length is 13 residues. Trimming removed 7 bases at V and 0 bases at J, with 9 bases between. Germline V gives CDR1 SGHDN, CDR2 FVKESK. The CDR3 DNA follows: TGTGCCAGCACGGTACAGCCTAACTATGGCTACACCTTC. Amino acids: CASTVQPNYGYTF.

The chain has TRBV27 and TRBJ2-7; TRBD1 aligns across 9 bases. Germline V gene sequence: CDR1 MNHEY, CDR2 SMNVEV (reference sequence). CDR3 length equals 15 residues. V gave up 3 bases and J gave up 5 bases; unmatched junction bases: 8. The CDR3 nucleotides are TGTGCCAGCAGTTTGGCCGACAGGGGGGTAGACGAGCAGTACTTC. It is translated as CASSLADRGVDEQYF.

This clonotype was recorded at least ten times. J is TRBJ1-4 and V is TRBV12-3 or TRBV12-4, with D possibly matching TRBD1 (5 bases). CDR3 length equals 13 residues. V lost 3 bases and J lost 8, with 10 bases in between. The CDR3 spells CASSFVGREKLFF. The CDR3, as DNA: TGTGCCAGCAGTTTCGTGGGGCGAGAAAAACTGTTTTTT.

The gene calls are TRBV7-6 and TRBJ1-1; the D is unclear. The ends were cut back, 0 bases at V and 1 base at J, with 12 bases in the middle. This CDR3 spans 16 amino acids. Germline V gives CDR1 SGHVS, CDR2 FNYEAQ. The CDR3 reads CASSLAPKGSNTEAFF. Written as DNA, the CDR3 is TGTGCCAGCAGCTTAGCGCCTAAGGGCTCGAACACTGAAGCTTTCTTT.

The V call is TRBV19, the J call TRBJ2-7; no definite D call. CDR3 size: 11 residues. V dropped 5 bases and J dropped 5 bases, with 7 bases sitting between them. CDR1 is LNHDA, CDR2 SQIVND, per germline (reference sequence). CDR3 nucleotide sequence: TGTGCCAGTAGTTTCTACCACGAGCAGTACTTC. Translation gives CASSFYHEQYF.

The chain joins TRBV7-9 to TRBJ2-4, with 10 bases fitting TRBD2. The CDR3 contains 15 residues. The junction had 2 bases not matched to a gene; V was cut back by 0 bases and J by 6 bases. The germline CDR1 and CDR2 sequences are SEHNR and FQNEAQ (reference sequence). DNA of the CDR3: TGTGCCAGCAGCTTAGCTAGCGGGAGGTTAAACATTCAGTACTTC. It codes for CASSLASGRLNIQYF. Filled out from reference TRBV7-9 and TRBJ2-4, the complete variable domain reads DTGVSQNPRHKITKRGQNVTFRCDPISEHNRLYWYRQTLGQGPEFLTYFQNEAQLEKSRLLSDRFSAERPKGSFSTLEIQRTEQGDSAMYLCASSLASGRLNIQYFGAGTRLSVL.

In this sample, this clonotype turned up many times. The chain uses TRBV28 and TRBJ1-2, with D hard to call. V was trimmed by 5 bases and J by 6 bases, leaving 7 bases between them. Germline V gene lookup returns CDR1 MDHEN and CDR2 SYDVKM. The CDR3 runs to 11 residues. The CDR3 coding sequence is TGTGCCAGCAGTACCCTGAATGGCTACACCTTC. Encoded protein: CASSTLNGYTF.

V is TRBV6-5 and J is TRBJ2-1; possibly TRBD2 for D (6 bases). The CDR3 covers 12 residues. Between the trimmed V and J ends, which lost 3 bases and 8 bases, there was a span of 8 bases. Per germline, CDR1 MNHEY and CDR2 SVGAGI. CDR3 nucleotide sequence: TGTGCCAGCAGTTATGCGGGGTATGAGCAGTTCTTC. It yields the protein CASSYAGYEQFF.

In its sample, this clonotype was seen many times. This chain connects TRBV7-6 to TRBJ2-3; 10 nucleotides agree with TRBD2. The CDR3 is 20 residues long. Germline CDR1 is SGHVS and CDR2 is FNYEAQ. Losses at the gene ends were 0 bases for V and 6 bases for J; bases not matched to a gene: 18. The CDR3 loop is CASSLAAGLLAGADADTQYF. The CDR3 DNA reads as TGTGCCAGCAGCTTAGCTGCGGGTCTTCTAGCGGGAGCGGATGCGGATACGCAGTATTTT.

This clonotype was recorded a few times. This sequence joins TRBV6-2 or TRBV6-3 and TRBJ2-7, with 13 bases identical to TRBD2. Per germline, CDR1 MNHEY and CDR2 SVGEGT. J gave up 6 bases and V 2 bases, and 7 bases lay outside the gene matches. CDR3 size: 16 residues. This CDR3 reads CASSYPLAGGPSEQYF. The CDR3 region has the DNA TGTGCCAGCAGTTACCCACTAGCGGGAGGGCCCTCCGAGCAGTACTTC.

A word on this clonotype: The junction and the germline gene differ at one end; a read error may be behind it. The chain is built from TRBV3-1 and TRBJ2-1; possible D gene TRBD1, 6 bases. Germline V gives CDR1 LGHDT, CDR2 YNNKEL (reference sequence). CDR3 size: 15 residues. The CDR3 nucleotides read TGTGCCAGCAGACAAGGGGTAGGGACCAGGGGTGAGCAGTTCTTC. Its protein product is CASRQGVGTRGEQFF.

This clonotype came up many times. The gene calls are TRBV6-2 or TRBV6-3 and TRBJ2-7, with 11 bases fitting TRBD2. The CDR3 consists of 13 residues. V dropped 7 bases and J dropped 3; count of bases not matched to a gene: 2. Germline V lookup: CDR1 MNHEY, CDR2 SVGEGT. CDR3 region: CASKLAGVYEQYF. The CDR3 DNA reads TGTGCCAGCAAACTAGCGGGAGTCTACGAGCAGTACTTC.

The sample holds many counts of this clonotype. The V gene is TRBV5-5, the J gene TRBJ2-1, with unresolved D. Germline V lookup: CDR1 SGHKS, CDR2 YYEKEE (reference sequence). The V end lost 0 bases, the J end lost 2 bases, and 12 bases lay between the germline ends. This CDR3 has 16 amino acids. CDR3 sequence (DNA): TGTGCCAGCAGCTTGGTAAGGAAATCCGCCTACAATGAGCAGTTCTTC. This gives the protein CASSLVRKSAYNEQFF.

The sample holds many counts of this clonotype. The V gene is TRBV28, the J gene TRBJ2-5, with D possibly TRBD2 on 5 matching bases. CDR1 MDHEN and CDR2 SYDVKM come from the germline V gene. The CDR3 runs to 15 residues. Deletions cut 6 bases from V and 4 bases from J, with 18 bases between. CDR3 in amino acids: CASSPWGARGETQYF. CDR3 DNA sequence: TGTGCCAGCAGCCCATGGGGTGCCCGGGGAGAGACCCAGTACTTC.